The 29 T cell receptor beta chains listed next were all sequenced from one sample in a study of PD-L1 blockade in urothelial cancer. Profiled with immunoSEQ multiplex PCR; TCRdb holds only in-frame clones, not every one. The table lists 45,000 to 55,000 clones, 70% to 80% of them singletons, with 10% in the top ten. The time point denotes: pretreatment peripheral blood. Sample: PBMCs, taken around atezolizumab (anti-PD-L1) treatment. All receptors derive from a man between 65 and 85 years old with urothelial cancer.

The chain carries TRBV10-3 and TRBJ2-6; 7 bases are shared with TRBD1. Germline values: CDR1 ENHRY, CDR2 SYGVKD. The CDR3 contains 19 residues. Trimming took 0 bases from V and 0 from J; bases not matched to a gene: 8. Here the CDR3 reads CAISESGTALPSGANVLTF. In DNA, the CDR3 is TGTGCCATCAGTGAGTCTGGGACAGCTTTACCCTCTGGGGCCAACGTCCTGACTTTC.

This chain uses TRBV30 with TRBJ1-1; no reliable D call. This CDR3 has 10 residues. Germline V lookup: CDR1 GTSNPN, CDR2 SVGIG (reference sequence). V was cut by 5 bases and J by 11 bases, with 12 bases left in between. Here the CDR3 reads CAWGPSGAFF. In nucleotides, the CDR3 is TGTGCCTGGGGGCCGAGCGGGGCTTTCTTT. Using reference TRBV30 and TRBJ1-1 for the parts outside the CDR3, the full variable domain is SQTIHQWPATLVQPVGSPLSLECTVEGTSNPNLYWYRQAAGRGLQLLFYSVGIGQISSEVPQNLSASRPQDRQFILSSKKLLLSDSGFYLCAWGPSGAFFGQGTRLTVV.

The chain is built from TRBV10-1 and TRBJ2-5, with 9 bases matching TRBD1. Trimming removed 6 bases from V and 1 base from J; junction bases left unmatched: 6. Germline CDR1 reads WNHNN; CDR2 reads SYGVQD (reference sequence). The CDR3 has 15 residues. The CDR3, as DNA: TGCGCCAGCAGCCGGGACAGGGCCTTCCAAGAGACCCAGTACTTC. Encoded protein: CASSRDRAFQETQYF.

V is TRBV29-1 and J is TRBJ2-3; D may be TRBD2 (5 bases). The CDR3 contains 13 residues. CDR1 SQVTM and CDR2 ANQGSEA come from the germline V gene. The germline V and J ends were trimmed by 7 bases and 4 bases, with 15 bases remaining between them. CDR3 DNA sequence: TGCAGCGATCGGGCCGAGAGGGCAGATACGCAGTATTTT. Encoded protein: CSDRAERADTQYF.

The chain is built from TRBV10-1 and TRBJ2-1; D gene ambiguous. V lost 3 bases and J lost 0, with 9 bases in between. Germline CDR1 is WNHNN and CDR2 is SYGVQD (reference sequence). The CDR3 is 15 residues long. CDR3 in amino acids: CASSERVHSYNEQFF. The CDR3 region has the DNA TGCGCCAGCAGTGAACGGGTTCACTCCTACAATGAGCAGTTCTTC.

The gene calls are TRBV6-1 and TRBJ2-3; possibly TRBD2 for D (5 bases). The ends were cut back, 7 bases at V and 3 bases at J, with 14 bases in the middle. Per the germline V gene, CDR1 is MNHNS and CDR2 is SASEGT. The length of the CDR3 is 14 residues. As DNA, the CDR3 is TGTGCCAGCACCGAGGGTCTGGCTACAGATACGCAGTATTTT. As protein: CASTEGLATDTQYF.

The chain is built from TRBV28 and TRBJ2-7; the D is unclear. Trimming removed 5 bases at V and 6 bases at J, with 14 bases between. Germline V CDR1 and CDR2: MDHEN, SYDVKM. The CDR3 totals 13 residues. CDR3 sequence reads: CASSTRSPLEQYF. The CDR3 DNA follows: TGTGCCAGCAGTACTCGATCCCCCCTCGAGCAGTACTTC. The complete variable domain, with remaining parts taken from reference TRBV28 and TRBJ2-7, reads DVKVTQSSRYLVKRTGEKVFLECVQDMDHENMFWYRQDPGLGLRLIYFSYDVKMKEKGDIPEGYSVSREKKERFSLILESASTNQTSMYLCASSTRSPLEQYFGPGTRLTVT.

The chain combines TRBV5-8 with TRBJ2-7; tentative D call: TRBD2 (5 bases). The germline V and J ends were trimmed by 7 bases and 7 bases, with 15 bases remaining between them. This CDR3 is 12 amino acids long. CDR1 and CDR2 from the germline V gene are SGHTS and YDEGEE. CDR3 region: CASSGDLEEQYF. The CDR3 nucleotides are TGTGCCAGCTCCGGGGATCTGGAGGAGCAGTACTTC.

The chain couples TRBV30 to TRBJ1-1; 7 bases line up with TRBD1. The germline gives CDR1 GTSNPN, CDR2 SVGIG (reference sequence). The CDR3 totals 12 residues. The J segment lost 6 bases and the V segment lost 3 bases, leaving 4 bases of the junction unmatched. This CDR3 reads CAWRGGGAEAFF. The DNA for the CDR3 is TGTGCCTGGAGAGGAGGGGGCGCTGAAGCTTTCTTT.

The chain uses TRBV19 and TRBJ2-7; perhaps TRBD2 as D (6 bases). This CDR3 has 14 amino acids. The germline gives CDR1 LNHDA, CDR2 SQIVND (reference sequence). The V gene lost 5 bases and the J gene lost 4 bases, with 15 bases spanning the gap. Written as DNA, the CDR3 is TGTGCCAGTAGTCCCAGGGAGGCAAAGTACGAGCAGTACTTC. Its translation: CASSPREAKYEQYF.

This chain links TRBV5-1 with TRBJ2-1; 13 bases agree with TRBD2. J gave up 6 bases and V 5 bases, and 2 bases lay outside the gene matches. The germline gives CDR1 SGHRS, CDR2 YFSETQ. The CDR3 contains 14 residues. The CDR3 nucleotides are TGCGCCAGCAGTTGGACTAGCGGGAGCAATGAGCAGTTCTTC. It yields the protein CASSWTSGSNEQFF.

A single count supports this clone. The rearrangement joins TRBV7-9 to TRBJ2-3, with D possibly TRBD2 on 5 matching bases. Trimming removed 5 bases at V and 2 bases at J, with 20 bases between. Germline-derived CDR1 and CDR2 are SEHNR and FQNEAQ (reference sequence). This CDR3 has 17 amino acids. This CDR3 is CASSLEPGTLPTDTQYF. In DNA, the CDR3 is TGTGCCAGCAGCCTGGAGCCGGGAACACTGCCCACAGATACGCAGTATTTT.

The chain combines TRBV2 with TRBJ2-3; a weak D match, TRBD2 (5 bases). The CDR3 length is 15 residues. The germline CDR1 and CDR2 sequences are SNHLY and FYNNEI. Trimming took off 4 bases at V and 2 bases at J, with 13 bases between the two ends. CDR3 amino acids: CASSVSAYPTDTQYF. CDR3 DNA: TGTGCCAGCAGTGTTAGCGCTTACCCCACAGATACGCAGTATTTT.

The count of this clone is one. This sequence joins TRBV6-5 and TRBJ1-1; D is perhaps TRBD1 (6 bases). The CDR3 runs to 14 residues. V was trimmed by 5 bases and J by 1 base, leaving 11 bases between them. Germline V gene lookup returns CDR1 MNHEY and CDR2 SVGAGI. Here the CDR3 reads CASSTRTANTEAFF. Written as DNA, the CDR3 is TGTGCCAGCAGTACAAGGACAGCGAACACTGAAGCTTTCTTT.

This rearrangement joins TRBV6-1 to TRBJ2-2, with 11 bases fitting TRBD2. This CDR3 is built from 17 residues. V gave up 4 bases and J gave up 1 base; unmatched junction bases: 5. Germline V CDR1 and CDR2: MNHNS, SASEGT. CDR3: CASSAQTSGRNTGELFF. In nucleotides, the CDR3 is TGTGCCAGCAGTGCCCAAACTAGCGGGAGGAACACCGGGGAGCTGTTTTTT.

V is TRBV2 and J is TRBJ2-1; 11 nucleotides line up with TRBD1. This CDR3 spans 15 amino acids. V dropped 4 bases and J dropped 8; count of bases not matched to a gene: 7. CDR1 and CDR2 from the germline V gene are SNHLY and FYNNEI. CDR3 nucleotides: TGTGCCAGCAGTGCCACCGGGACAGGGGGTCATGAGCAGTTCTTC. Translation gives CASSATGTGGHEQFF.

This clone has more than one count but fewer than ten. The rearrangement joins TRBV29-1 to TRBJ1-1; the match to TRBD1 covers 8 bases. The V segment lost 2 bases and the J segment 5 bases; nucleotides outside the gene matches: 4. Germline V CDR1 and CDR2: SQVTM, ANQGSEA. This CDR3 contains 13 residues. CDR3: CSVEQGAWTEAFF. CDR3 in DNA: TGCAGCGTTGAACAGGGGGCATGGACTGAAGCTTTCTTT.

This chain connects TRBV2 to TRBJ1-2; D is perhaps TRBD1 (6 bases). Per germline, CDR1 SNHLY and CDR2 FYNNEI. There are 12 residues in the CDR3. Trimming left V 5 bases short and J 13 bases short, with 17 bases between. The CDR3 loop reads CASSLQQGLFTF. In nucleotides, the CDR3 is TGTGCCAGCAGTCTGCAGCAGGGGCTTTTCACCTTC.

The V call is TRBV5-1, the J call TRBJ2-3, with TRBD1 identical over 12 bases. CDR1 SGHRS and CDR2 YFSETQ come from the germline V gene. With V trimmed by 3 bases and J by 6 bases, 11 bases remained unmatched. The CDR3 has 17 residues. The CDR3 loop is CASSSGVPGTGGDTQYF. CDR3 nucleotide sequence: TGCGCCAGCAGCTCTGGTGTCCCCGGGACAGGGGGCGATACGCAGTATTTT.

This clone has a single count. This rearrangement joins TRBV5-4 to TRBJ2-7, with 10 bases aligning to TRBD1. CDR3 length equals 14 residues. The germline V gene has CDR1 SGHNT and CDR2 YYREEE (reference sequence). V gave up 3 bases and J gave up 4 bases; unmatched junction bases: 4. Here the CDR3 reads CASSYRDRGYEQYF. CDR3 in DNA: TGTGCCAGCAGCTACCGGGACAGGGGTTACGAGCAGTACTTC.

The V gene is TRBV7-9, the J gene TRBJ1-1, with D possibly TRBD1 on 5 matching bases. CDR3 length: 14 amino acids. The ends were cut back, 1 base at V and 4 bases at J, with 10 bases in the middle. Germline V lookup: CDR1 SEHNR, CDR2 FQNEAQ (reference sequence). CDR3 DNA: TGTGCCAGCAGCTTAGGCAGGGCGACCACTGAAGCTTTCTTT. Its protein is CASSLGRATTEAFF.

The gene calls are TRBV28 and TRBJ2-7, with 9 bases identical to TRBD2. The CDR3 is 15 amino acids. V gave up 6 bases and J gave up 4 bases; unmatched junction bases: 10. Per the germline V gene, CDR1 is MDHEN and CDR2 is SYDVKM. This chain's CDR3 is CASRPSGTPGYEQYF. The CDR3 region has the DNA TGTGCCAGCAGACCTAGCGGGACCCCCGGGTACGAGCAGTACTTC.

V gene TRBV2 combines with J gene TRBJ2-7; TRBD1 matches at 7 bases. The CDR3 is 15 residues long. Per germline, CDR1 SNHLY and CDR2 FYNNEI. With 6 bases clipped from V and 3 bases from J, the junction kept 11 bases outside the gene matches. CDR3 bases: TGTGCCAGCAGCTTAGGACAGGTCCTCTTCTACGAGCAGTACTTC. Translated: CASSLGQVLFYEQYF.

The count of this clone is one. This chain connects TRBV9 to TRBJ2-7, with TRBD2 identical over 7 bases. The CDR3 is 16 amino acids. Germline V gene lookup returns CDR1 SGDLS and CDR2 YYNGEE. V lost 0 bases to trimming and J lost 2 bases; unmatched junction nucleotides: 8. The CDR3 here is CASSVDGLAATYEQYF. CDR3 coding DNA: TGTGCCAGCAGCGTAGACGGGCTAGCGGCTACCTACGAGCAGTACTTC.

V usage is TRBV4-1 and J usage is TRBJ2-7; 7 positions match TRBD1. The CDR3 has 16 residues. J lost 5 bases, V lost 0 bases, and 10 bases had no gene match. The V gene's germline CDR1 is MGHRA and CDR2 YSYEKL. DNA of the CDR3: TGCGCCAGCAGCCAAGAAAGGGGGCGAGTCGAAAACGAGCAGTACTTC. This sequence encodes CASSQERGRVENEQYF.

A few counts support this clone. J is TRBJ2-5 and V is TRBV23-1; 9 bases are shared with TRBD1. TRBV23-1 falls under the ORF class, with uncertain function. This CDR3 has 16 residues. V shed 0 bases and J 5 bases; nucleotides not matched to a gene: 7. CDR3 DNA sequence: TGCGCCAGCAGTCAATCCTGGACAGGGGAAGTGGAGACCCAGTACTTC. This gives the protein CASSQSWTGEVETQYF.

The chain couples TRBV10-2 to TRBJ1-1; D gene uncertain. This CDR3 comprises 14 residues. The ends were cut back, 4 bases at V and 3 bases at J, with 12 bases in the middle. Looked up from germline, CDR1 is WSHSY and CDR2 is SAAADI. The CDR3 nucleotides are TGCGCCAGCAGTGTCACGCTTCGGGACACTGAAGCTTTCTTT. Protein product: CASSVTLRDTEAFF.

The chain couples TRBV28 to TRBJ2-5; TRBD2 might be the D (6 bases). The V gene lost 2 bases and the J gene lost 4 bases, with 8 bases spanning the gap. The CDR3 runs to 13 residues. Germline V gives CDR1 MDHEN, CDR2 SYDVKM. Here the CDR3 DNA reads TGTGCCAGCAGTTTAGGCGGGGCAGAGACCCAGTACTTC. Translation: CASSLGGAETQYF.

This clone was detected only a few times. The rearrangement uses TRBV19 and TRBJ2-3; D uncertain. The germline V and J ends were trimmed by 4 bases and 2 bases, with 16 bases remaining between them. The CDR3 spans 16 residues. CDR1 and CDR2 from the germline V gene are LNHDA and SQIVND (reference sequence). The CDR3 DNA follows: TGTGCCAGTAGTAGAAATCCTAGTTATCTCACAGATACGCAGTATTTT. It encodes CASSRNPSYLTDTQYF.